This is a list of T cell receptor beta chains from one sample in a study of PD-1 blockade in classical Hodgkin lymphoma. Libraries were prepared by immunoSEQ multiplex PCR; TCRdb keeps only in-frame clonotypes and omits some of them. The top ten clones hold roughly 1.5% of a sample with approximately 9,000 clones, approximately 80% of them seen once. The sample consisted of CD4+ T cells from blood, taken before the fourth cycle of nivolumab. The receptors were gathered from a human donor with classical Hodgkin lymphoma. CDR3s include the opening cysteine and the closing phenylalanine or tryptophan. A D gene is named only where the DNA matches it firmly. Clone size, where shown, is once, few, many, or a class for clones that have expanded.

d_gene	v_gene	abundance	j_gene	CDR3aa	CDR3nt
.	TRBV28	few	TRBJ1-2	CASSLLNYDRSTNYGYTF	TGTGCCAGCAGTTTACTTAATTACGACAGGAGTACTAACTATGGCTACACCTTC
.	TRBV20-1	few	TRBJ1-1	CSAREGRGAFF	TGCAGTGCTAGAGAGGGCAGAGGAGCTTTCTTT
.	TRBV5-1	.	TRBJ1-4	CASKVGAGANEKLFF	TGCGCCAGCAAGGTTGGAGCAGGGGCAAATGAAAAACTGTTTTTT
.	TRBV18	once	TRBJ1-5	CASSPVDSNQPQHF	TGTGCCAGCTCACCAGTAGACAGCAATCAGCCCCAGCATTTT
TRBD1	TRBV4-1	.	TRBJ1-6	CASSPLNPQGRPYNSPLHF	TGCGCCAGCAGCCCCCTAAATCCACAGGGGAGGCCCTATAATTCACCCCTCCACTTT
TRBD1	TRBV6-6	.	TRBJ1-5	CASKQGAYQPQHF	TGTGCCAGCAAACAGGGGGCCTATCAGCCCCAGCATTTT
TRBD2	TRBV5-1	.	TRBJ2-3	CASSLGLAGAFTDTQYF	TGCGCCAGCAGCTTGGGTTTGGCGGGAGCCTTCACAGATACGCAGTATTTT
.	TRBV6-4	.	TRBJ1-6	CASSDGGTRSYNSPLHF	TGTGCCAGCAGTGATGGTGGGACACGCTCCTATAATTCACCCCTCCACTTT
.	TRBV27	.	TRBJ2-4	CASSLSFGGRRDIQYF	TGTGCCAGCAGTTTATCGTTCGGGGGAAGAAGAGACATTCAGTACTTC
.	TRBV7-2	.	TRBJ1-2	CASSFADYGYTF	TGTGCCAGCAGCTTTGCGGACTATGGCTACACCTTC
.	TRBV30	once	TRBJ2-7	CAWSVGGYTYEQYF	TGTGCCTGGAGTGTCGGGGGTTACACCTACGAGCAGTACTTC
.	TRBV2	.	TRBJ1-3	CASGGAGGNTIYF	TGTGCCAGCGGAGGGGCGGGAGGAAACACCATATATTTT
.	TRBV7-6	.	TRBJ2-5	CASSSPGKGGETQYF	TGTGCCAGCAGCTCCCCAGGGAAAGGGGGGGAGACCCAGTACTTC
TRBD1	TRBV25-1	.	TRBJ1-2	CASSEGTDHDGYTF	TGTGCCAGCAGTGAAGGGACAGATCACGATGGCTACACCTTC
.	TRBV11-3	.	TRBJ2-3	CASSLMGGGTDTQYF	TGTGCCAGCAGCTTAATGGGAGGAGGCACAGATACGCAGTATTTT
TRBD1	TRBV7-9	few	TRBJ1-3	CASSLAPDRGLFGNTIYF	TGTGCCAGCAGCTTAGCCCCGGACAGGGGGCTTTTTGGAAACACCATATATTTT
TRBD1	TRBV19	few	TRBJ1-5	CASSVGQALHQPQHF	TGTGCCAGTAGTGTTGGACAGGCCCTTCATCAGCCCCAGCATTTT
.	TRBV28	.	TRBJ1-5	CASSLVTRNQPQHF	TGTGCCAGCAGTTTGGTCACACGGAATCAGCCCCAGCATTTT
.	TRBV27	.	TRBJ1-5	CASSLRPLYQPQHF	TGTGCCAGCAGTTTACGTCCCCTATATCAGCCCCAGCATTTT
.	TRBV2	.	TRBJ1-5	CASSEGEGQPQHF	TGTGCCAGCAGTGAAGGGGAAGGGCAGCCCCAGCATTTT
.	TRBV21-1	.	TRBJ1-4	CASSLRQVKNEKLFF	TGTGCCAGCAGCTTACGACAGGTGAAAAATGAAAAACTGTTTTTT
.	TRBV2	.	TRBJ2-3	CAGAQGLATDTQYF	TGTGCCGGGGCCCAGGGGTTAGCCACAGATACGCAGTATTTT
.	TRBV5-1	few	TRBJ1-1	CASSPQGLGITEAFF	TGCGCCAGCAGCCCGCAGGGATTGGGAATCACTGAAGCTTTCTTT
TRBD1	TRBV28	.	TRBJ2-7	CASSSQAGGQGAPHEQYF	TGTGCCAGCAGTTCACAAGCGGGGGGACAGGGGGCGCCTCACGAGCAGTACTTC
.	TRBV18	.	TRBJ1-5	CASSPQELGSNQPQHF	TGTGCCAGCTCACCCCAGGAACTCGGGAGCAATCAGCCCCAGCATTTT
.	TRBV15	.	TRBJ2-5	CATSSGGGETQYF	TGTGCCACCAGCAGCGGGGGAGGTGAGACCCAGTACTTC
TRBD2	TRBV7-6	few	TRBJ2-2	CASSPNSQAGLNTGELFF	TGTGCCAGCAGCCCAAACAGCCAAGCGGGACTTAACACCGGGGAGCTGTTTTTT
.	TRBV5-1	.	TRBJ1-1	CASSFMSQNTEAFF	TGCGCCAGCAGCTTCATGTCTCAGAACACTGAAGCTTTCTTT
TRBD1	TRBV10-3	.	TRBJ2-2	CAIRMSGTANTGELFF	TGTGCCATCAGAATGTCCGGGACAGCGAACACCGGGGAGCTGTTTTTT
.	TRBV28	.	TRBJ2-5	CASSFRVMETQYF	TGTGCCAGCAGTTTTCGGGTTATGGAGACCCAGTACTTC
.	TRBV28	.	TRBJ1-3	CASSLSVGGGNTIYF	TGTGCCAGCAGTTTATCCGTAGGCGGAGGAAACACCATATATTTT
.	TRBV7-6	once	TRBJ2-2	CASSFQTGELFF	TGTGCCAGCAGTTTCCAAACCGGGGAGCTGTTTTTT
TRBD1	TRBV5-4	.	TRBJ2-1	CASSLGTGIYNEQFF	TGTGCCAGCAGCTTAGGGACAGGGATATACAATGAGCAGTTCTTC
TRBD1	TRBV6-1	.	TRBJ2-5	CASRTGTGLGETQYF	TGTGCCAGCAGGACCGGGACAGGGCTTGGAGAGACCCAGTACTTC
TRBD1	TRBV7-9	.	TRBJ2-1	CASSVQGALSNEQFF	TGTGCCAGCAGCGTACAGGGGGCGCTTTCCAATGAGCAGTTCTTC
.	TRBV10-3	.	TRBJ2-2	CAISVRDTYTGELFF	TGTGCCATCAGTGTCCGGGACACCTACACCGGGGAGCTGTTTTTT
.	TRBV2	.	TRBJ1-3	CASSADSRNTIYF	TGTGCCAGCAGTGCGGACAGCAGAAACACCATATATTTT
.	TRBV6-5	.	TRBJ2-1	CASSYGQPNEQFF	TGTGCCAGCAGTTACGGACAGCCCAATGAGCAGTTCTTC
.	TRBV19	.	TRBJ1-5	CASRHRQYSNQPQHF	TGTGCCAGTAGACATCGACAATATAGCAATCAGCCCCAGCATTTT
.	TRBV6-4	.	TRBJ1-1	CASSPGWNTEAFF	TGTGCCAGCAGTCCCGGGTGGAACACTGAAGCTTTCTTT
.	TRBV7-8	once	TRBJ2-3	CASRNRAGPSDTQYF	TGTGCCAGCAGGAACCGGGCGGGACCGTCGGATACGCAGTATTTT
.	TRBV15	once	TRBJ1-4	CATSRDLGSLATNEKLFF	TGTGCCACCAGCAGAGATCTAGGATCCCTTGCAACTAATGAAAAACTGTTTTTT
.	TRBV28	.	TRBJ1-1	CASSLSGLGTEEAFF	TGTGCCAGCAGTTTGTCCGGGCTAGGGACTGAAGAAGCTTTCTTT